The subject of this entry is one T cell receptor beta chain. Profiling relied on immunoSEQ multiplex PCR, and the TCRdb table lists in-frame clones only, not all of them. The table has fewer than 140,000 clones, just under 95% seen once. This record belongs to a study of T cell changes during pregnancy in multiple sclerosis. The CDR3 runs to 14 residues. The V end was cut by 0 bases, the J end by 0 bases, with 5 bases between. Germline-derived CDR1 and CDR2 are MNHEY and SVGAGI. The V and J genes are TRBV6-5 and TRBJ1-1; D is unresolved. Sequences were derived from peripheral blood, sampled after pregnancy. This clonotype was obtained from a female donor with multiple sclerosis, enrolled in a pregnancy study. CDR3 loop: CASSYSRLNTEAFF. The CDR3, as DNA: TGTGCCAGCAGTTACTCTCGGTTGAACACTGAAGCTTTCTTT.